This T cell receptor beta chain was observed in a study of blood T cell repertoires in COVID-19. The repertoire was sequenced with immunoSEQ multiplex PCR; TCRdb's copy has only in-frame clones and lacks some. The sample lists approximately 230,000 clones; about 89% were seen once. V was trimmed by 4 bases and J by 12 bases, leaving 18 bases between them. This CDR3 is built from 14 residues. The germline CDR1 and CDR2 sequences are MNHEY and SVGAGI. This clonotype was obtained from a young woman who had recovered from COVID-19. The specimen was PBMCs or T cells enriched from blood (not recorded which). This chain joins TRBV6-5 and TRBJ1-4; D unresolved. The CDR3 nucleotides are TGTGCCAGCAGTTTGTTAGTCGGGTCGACGGAACTGTTTTTT. It yields the protein CASSLLVGSTELFF.